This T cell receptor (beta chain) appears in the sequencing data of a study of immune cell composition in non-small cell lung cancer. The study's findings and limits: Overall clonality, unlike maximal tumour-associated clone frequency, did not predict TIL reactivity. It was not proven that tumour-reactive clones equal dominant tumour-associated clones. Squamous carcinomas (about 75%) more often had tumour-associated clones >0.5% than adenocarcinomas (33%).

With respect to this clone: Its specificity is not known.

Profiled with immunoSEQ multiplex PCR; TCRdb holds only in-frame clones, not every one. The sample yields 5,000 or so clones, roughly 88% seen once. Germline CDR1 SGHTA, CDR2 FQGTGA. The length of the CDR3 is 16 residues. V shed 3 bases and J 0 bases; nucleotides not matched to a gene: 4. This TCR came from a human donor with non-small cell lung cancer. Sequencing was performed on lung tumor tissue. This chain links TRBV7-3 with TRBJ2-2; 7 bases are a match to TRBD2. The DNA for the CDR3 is TGTGCCAGCAGCTTCGTAGCGGGTTCGAACACCGGGGAGCTGTTTTTT. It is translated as CASSFVAGSNTGELFF.